These 26 T cell receptor beta chains were all obtained from the same sample, sequenced in a study of T-cell memory formation after mild COVID-19. TCRdb processed the 5' RACE reads anew with MiXCR; each CDR3 protein has one entry. The repertoire includes a few hundred thousand distinct CDR3 sequences, 25% to 30% of them detected once, and approximately 12% sits in the top ten. The sample consisted of PBMCs or a T cell subset sorted from them (not recorded which). The receptors shown here come from an adult woman who had mild COVID-19 (a few samples of this study predate the infection). Cell type and time point are not known.

This clonotype was observed a handful of times. The chain uses TRBV4-1 and TRBJ2-5; weak D call: TRBD1 (6 bases). This CDR3 region has 16 residues. V gave up 6 bases and J gave up 1 base, with 18 bases separating them. Germline V lookup: CDR1 MGHRA, CDR2 YSYEKL. Here the CDR3 reads CASSFNFRDTQETQYF. The CDR3 DNA sequence: TGCGCCAGCAGTTTCAATTTCCGGGACACCCAAGAGACCCAGTACTTC.

The J gene is TRBJ2-2, the V gene TRBV24-1; no clear D gene. CDR1 and CDR2 (germline): KGHDR, SFDVKD. V lost 5 bases and J lost 5, with 8 bases in between. This CDR3 has 13 residues. The CDR3: CATSVRTTGELFF. The CDR3 DNA follows: TGTGCCACCAGTGTTCGCACGACCGGGGAGCTGTTTTTT.

This clonotype was recorded a few times. The chain joins TRBV12-3 or TRBV12-4 to TRBJ1-2, with 9 positions matching TRBD1. After removal of 4 bases from V and 2 bases from J, the junction contained 5 bases not matched to a gene. There are 15 residues in the CDR3. The CDR3 region is CASSSVGTGNYGYTF. The CDR3 coding sequence is TGTGCCAGCAGTTCTGTAGGGACAGGGAACTATGGCTACACCTTC.

The gene calls are TRBV7-9 and TRBJ1-4; D remains ambiguous. Germline V gene lookup returns CDR1 SEHNR and CDR2 FQNEAQ (reference sequence). The V gene lost 0 bases and the J gene lost 0 bases, with 8 bases spanning the gap. The CDR3 is 16 amino acids. CDR3 loop: CASSLARQATNEKLFF. DNA for the CDR3: TGTGCCAGCAGCTTAGCGCGTCAAGCAACTAATGAAAAACTGTTTTTT.

In this sample, this clonotype turned up a few times. At one end the junction does not follow the germline gene, possibly because of a read error. V is TRBV7-7 and J is TRBJ1-1; no reliable D call. The V gene's germline CDR1 is SSHAT and CDR2 FNYEAQ (reference sequence). The CDR3 covers 13 residues. The CDR3 DNA is TGTGCTAGCAGCTTACATGTGAACACTGAAGCTTTCTTT. Protein product: CASSLHVNTEAFF.

The chain carries TRBV29-1 and TRBJ1-1; unclear D gene. Trimming removed 0 bases at V and 0 bases at J, with 11 bases between. The CDR3 is 15 residues long. Per the germline V gene, CDR1 is SQVTM and CDR2 is ANQGSEA. CDR3 sequence reads: CSVEEDGQLNTEAFF. CDR3 DNA: TGCAGCGTTGAAGAGGACGGGCAATTGAACACTGAAGCTTTCTTT.

This chain connects TRBV5-1 to TRBJ2-7, with 8 bases that match TRBD1. The CDR3 sequence is 15 residues long. Germline V gene lookup returns CDR1 SGHRS and CDR2 YFSETQ. V gave up 2 bases and J gave up 2 bases; unmatched junction bases: 6. This CDR3 is CASSFSSGQAYEQYF. The CDR3 DNA reads TGCGCCAGCAGCTTCAGCTCGGGACAGGCCTACGAGCAGTACTTC. Filled out from reference TRBV5-1 and TRBJ2-7, the complete variable domain reads KAGVTQTPRYLIKTRGQQVTLSCSPISGHRSVSWYQQTPGQGLQFLFEYFSETQRNKGNFPGRFSGRQFSNSRSEMNVSTLELGDSALYLCASSFSSGQAYEQYFGPGTRLTVT.

In its sample, this clonotype was seen a few times. V usage is TRBV24-1 and J usage is TRBJ2-2, with D maybe TRBD2 (5 bases). The CDR3 totals 13 residues. V shed 6 bases and J shed 1 base, with 5 bases lying between them. The V gene's germline CDR1 is KGHDR and CDR2 SFDVKD. CDR3 bases: TGTGCCACCAGTCGGGGGAACACCGGGGAGCTGTTTTTT. Translation gives CATSRGNTGELFF.

The sample holds many counts of this clonotype. The chain employs TRBV12-3 or TRBV12-4 and TRBJ2-2; possible D gene TRBD2, 6 bases. The CDR3 loop spans 16 amino acids. V lost 2 bases to trimming and J lost 3 bases, with 13 bases between them. CDR3 coding DNA: TGTGCCAGCAGTTTACCGACTAGGAGATACACCGGGGAGCTGTTTTTT. It specifies CASSLPTRRYTGELFF.

The genes are TRBV4-2 and TRBJ2-6, with D unresolved. Looked up from germline, CDR1 is LGHNA and CDR2 is YNFKEQ. V was shortened by 0 bases and J by 0 bases, with 15 bases between the two germline ends. The CDR3 is 19 residues long. CDR3: CASSQEKKDLGSGANVLTF. In DNA form, the CDR3 reads TGTGCCAGCAGCCAAGAAAAAAAGGATTTGGGCTCTGGGGCCAACGTCCTGACTTTC.

The chain couples TRBV5-1 to TRBJ1-2; D is perhaps TRBD1 (6 bases). This CDR3 spans 12 amino acids. Trimming removed 2 bases from V and 9 bases from J, with 11 bases in between. Looked up from germline, CDR1 is SGHRS and CDR2 is YFSETQ. CDR3 sequence (DNA): TGCGCCAGCAGCTTTGGACAGAACCGCTACACCTTC. Encoded protein: CASSFGQNRYTF.

The V call is TRBV6-5, the J call TRBJ2-1, with D possibly being TRBD1 (6 bases). CDR1 is MNHEY and CDR2 is SVGAGI in the germline V gene. CDR3 length: 13 residues. Trimming took off 2 bases at V and 4 bases at J, with 6 bases between the two ends. Here the CDR3 reads CASSYQGYNEQFF. Here the CDR3 DNA reads TGTGCCAGCAGTTACCAGGGGTACAATGAGCAGTTCTTC.

This clonotype was counted only a few times. The V and J genes are TRBV12-3 or TRBV12-4 and TRBJ1-5; tentatively, D is TRBD1 (5 bases). The CDR3 is 18 residues long. Deletions cut 2 bases from V and 0 bases from J, with 17 bases between. The DNA of the CDR3 is TGTGCCAGCAGTTTAATGCGGGACGCTGGACGTAGCAATCAGCCCCAGCATTTT. Residues: CASSLMRDAGRSNQPQHF.

In its sample, this clonotype was seen many times. This rearrangement joins TRBV7-2 to TRBJ1-5, with a tentative D call TRBD1 (5 bases). Between the trimmed V and J ends, which lost 7 bases and 5 bases, there was a span of 9 bases. The CDR3 totals 12 residues. The V gene's germline CDR1 is SGHTA and CDR2 FQGNSA. CDR3 in amino acids: CASKGDHQPQHF. CDR3 DNA sequence: TGTGCCAGCAAAGGGGACCATCAGCCCCAGCATTTT.

The chain has TRBV7-9 and TRBJ1-6, with D perhaps TRBD1 (5 bases). V was pared by 0 bases and J by 14 bases, with 14 bases between. The CDR3 runs to 14 residues. Germline loops: CDR1 SEHNR, CDR2 FQNEAQ (reference sequence). DNA of the CDR3: TGTGCCAGCAGCTTAGCGCTAAAGGAGGGGACCCTCCACTTT. This gives the protein CASSLALKEGTLHF.

This clonotype turned up a few times. The chain carries TRBV30 and TRBJ2-7; D is possibly TRBD1 (6 bases). CDR1 and CDR2 from the germline V gene are GTSNPN and SVGIG (reference sequence). The germline V and J ends were trimmed by 2 bases and 1 base, with 9 bases remaining between them. The CDR3 is made up of 13 amino acids. CDR3 sequence reads: CAWSRTGSYEQYF. In nucleotides, the CDR3 is TGTGCCTGGAGTAGAACAGGGTCCTACGAGCAGTACTTC.

The V gene is TRBV13, the J gene TRBJ2-2, with TRBD2 matching 15 bases. The CDR3 is made up of 18 amino acids. CDR1 and CDR2 from the germline V gene are PRHDT and FYEKMQ (reference sequence). The V segment lost 4 bases and the J segment 0 bases; nucleotides outside the gene matches: 3. The CDR3 loop reads CASSWTSGRVANTGELFF. The CDR3 nucleotides are TGTGCCAGCAGCTGGACTAGCGGGAGGGTCGCGAACACCGGGGAGCTGTTTTTT.

This clonotype was observed a few times. The rearrangement links TRBV10-3 to TRBJ2-1, with 9 bases lining up with TRBD2. The J segment lost 0 bases and the V segment lost 4 bases, leaving 4 bases of the junction unmatched. CDR1 and CDR2 (germline): ENHRY, SYGVKD. CDR3 length: 16 residues. The DNA for the CDR3 is TGTGCCATCAGTGGCTCTAGCGGGATCTCCTACAATGAGCAGTTCTTC. Translating gives CAISGSSGISYNEQFF.

There are a few counts of this clonotype. V and J are TRBV5-1 and TRBJ2-3, with a tentative D call TRBD1 (6 bases). Germline values: CDR1 SGHRS, CDR2 YFSETQ. This CDR3 contains 15 residues. V shed 3 bases and J shed 0 bases, with 11 bases lying between them. The CDR3 region has the DNA TGCGCCAGCAGCTCCCAAACAGGGAGCACAGATACGCAGTATTTT. Protein sequence: CASSSQTGSTDTQYF.

This sequence joins TRBV4-1 and TRBJ1-1, with D possibly being TRBD1 (6 bases). The V gene lost 0 bases and the J gene lost 1 base, with 12 bases spanning the gap. Germline lookup yields CDR1 MGHRA and CDR2 YSYEKL. This CDR3 is 16 amino acids long. This chain's CDR3 is CASSQDRGMGNTEAFF. DNA of the CDR3: TGCGCCAGCAGCCAAGACAGGGGAATGGGGAACACTGAAGCTTTCTTT.

The chain's CDR3 is CSVELRGLAGLGEQFF. The CDR3 DNA reads as TGCAGCGTTGAGTTGCGGGGACTAGCGGGACTAGGTGAGCAGTTCTTC. The chain recombines TRBV29-1 with TRBJ2-1; 13 bases map to TRBD2. CDR3 size: 16 residues. The germline V gene has CDR1 SQVTM and CDR2 ANQGSEA. The V segment lost 3 bases and the J segment 9 bases; nucleotides outside the gene matches: 11.

The chain links TRBV4-3 to TRBJ2-2; D possibly corresponds to TRBD1 (5 bases). Germline assignment: CDR1 LGHNA and CDR2 YSLEER. Trimming took 0 bases from V and 3 from J, leaving 8 bases between them. The CDR3 has 15 amino acids. The CDR3 loop is CASSQDPRDTGELFF. Here the CDR3 DNA reads TGCGCCAGCAGCCAAGATCCCAGGGACACCGGGGAGCTGTTTTTT.

The chain employs TRBV19 and TRBJ2-2, with a possible D match to TRBD1 (6 bases). V shed 5 bases and J shed 3 bases, with 13 bases lying between them. The length of the CDR3 is 15 residues. Per the germline V gene, CDR1 is LNHDA and CDR2 is SQIVND (reference sequence). The CDR3 bases are TGTGCCAGTAGTCCCGCGGACAGACACACCGGGGAGCTGTTTTTT. This gives the protein CASSPADRHTGELFF.

The chain is built from TRBV2 and TRBJ2-3; 7 positions agree with TRBD1. CDR1 is SNHLY, CDR2 FYNNEI, per germline. CDR3 size: 16 residues. The V and J ends lost 4 bases and 2 bases, in that order; junction bases with no gene match: 9. Written as DNA, the CDR3 is TGTGCCAGCAGTGGGAGGCCACAGGGGTCCACAGATACGCAGTATTTT. It specifies CASSGRPQGSTDTQYF.

Only a few counts were recorded for this clonotype. CDR3 residues: CASSPTSEHRRSTEAFF. In DNA, the CDR3 is TGTGCCAGCAGCCCTACGTCGGAACACAGGAGGAGCACTGAAGCTTTCTTT. The chain is built from TRBV7-9 and TRBJ1-1; D is perhaps TRBD1 (5 bases). The CDR3 is made up of 17 amino acids. CDR1 is SEHNR, CDR2 FQNEAQ, per germline (reference sequence). V lost 5 bases, J lost 4 bases, and 23 bases lay in between.

Only a few counts were recorded for this clonotype. CDR3 in amino acids: CSVKAGGSYNEQFF. The CDR3 DNA reads as TGCAGCGTTAAAGCGGGGGGCTCCTACAATGAGCAGTTCTTC. The gene calls are TRBV29-1 and TRBJ2-1; 9 nucleotides match TRBD2. This CDR3 comprises 14 residues. Germline values: CDR1 SQVTM, CDR2 ANQGSEA. J lost 0 bases, V lost 5 bases, and 2 bases had no gene match.